This is a list of T cell receptor beta chains from one sample in a study of T cell responses to AZD1222 COVID-19 vaccine. The protocol was immunoSEQ multiplex PCR, while the TCRdb copy is restricted to in-frame clones and leaves out a portion. The sample has about 120,000 clones, around 87% seen once. The sample consisted of peripheral blood, taken on day 0 of AZD1222 vaccination. The receptors were sampled from an adult in good health. Each CDR3 is given without its conserved first and last residue. The order of the fields is V gene, J gene, CDR3 protein.

>TRBV6-5|TRBJ1-4
ASSSRDRGQPEKLF
>TRBV29-1|TRBJ2-7
SVEGDGYEQY
>TRBV18|TRBJ1-1
ASSLKTGGGTEAF
>TRBV9|TRBJ2-7
ASSVGAGGLEQY
>TRBV19|TRBJ1-2
ATTPGDRSLSNYGYT
>TRBV7-9|TRBJ1-2
ASSPRPGTGKENYGYT
>TRBV2|TRBJ1-2
ASRPRGQGGNYGYT
>TRBV9|TRBJ2-7
ASSLGRGLEQY
>TRBV30|TRBJ1-1
AWLTARNTEAF
>TRBV27|TRBJ1-1
ASSSVARDTEAF
>TRBV5-1|TRBJ1-2
ASSLGGTDNGYT
>TRBV10-2|TRBJ2-7
ASSETPLGGPYEQY
>TRBV29-1|TRBJ1-2
SVLYGTPNYGYT
>TRBV27|TRBJ1-5
ASSLFGGPGSNQPQH
>TRBV24-1|TRBJ2-3
ATSDGGYTDTQY
>TRBV7-3|TRBJ2-1
ASSPHGTSGLGEQF
>TRBV30|TRBJ2-2
AWKTTGTGATGELF
>TRBV3-1/TRBV3-2|TRBJ1-1
ASSHFSGTTLGEAF
>TRBV12-5|TRBJ2-3
ASGLGGLSTDTQY
>TRBV6-4|TRBJ2-1
ASSGPRGGSGPEQF
>TRBV2|TRBJ1-2
ASSDFAVNYGYT
>TRBV30|TRBJ1-5
AWSTSGVGNQPQH
>TRBV7-8|TRBJ2-7
ASSLFRYEQY
>TRBV5-4|TRBJ1-1
ASSQGTRTGKVVDTEAF
>TRBV4-2|TRBJ1-1
ASKMNTEAF
>TRBV7-3|TRBJ1-1
ASSLIPAAAEAF
>TRBV12-5|TRBJ2-4
ASGLVAYKNIQY
>TRBV2|TRBJ1-5
ASSDRQNQPQH
>TRBV24-1|TRBJ1-2
ATSRAAYYGYT
>TRBV7-7|TRBJ1-4
ASARNEKLF
>TRBV25-1|TRBJ2-1
ASSEWEGPNEQF
>TRBV27|TRBJ2-7
ASSFRGGYEQY
>TRBV5-1|TRBJ2-2
ASNQNGAGSIGELF
>TRBV7-3|TRBJ2-1
ASSLMGTDEQF
>TRBV7-2|TRBJ2-1
ASSLASTEQF
>TRBV4-1|TRBJ1-6
ASSQEGAEVNSPLH
>TRBV5-6|TRBJ1-1
ASGDANTEAF
>TRBV10-3|TRBJ2-7
AAGTAENYEQY
>TRBV29-1|TRBJ2-2
SGGTGGTGELF
>TRBV5-5|TRBJ2-1
ASSNSGNEQF
>TRBV30|TRBJ1-5
AWSTTGLNQPQH
>TRBV3-1/TRBV3-2|TRBJ1-6
ASSQDWGVSMTYNSPLH
>TRBV5-5|TRBJ2-5
ASSGLLAGGTETQY
>TRBV5-1|TRBJ1-3
ASSLAGDSIGNTIY
>TRBV28|TRBJ2-3
ASSATGRTTDTQY
>TRBV12-5|TRBJ1-2
ASGLDNPRGYGYT
>TRBV29-1|TRBJ2-1
SVSPVRGFGNEQF
>TRBV5-6|TRBJ1-5
ASSLLNQPQH
>TRBV10-3|TRBJ2-7
AISGGSGSGAIEQY
>TRBV7-9|TRBJ1-1
ASSLWENTEAF
>TRBV6-4|TRBJ1-5
ASSDRAGNQPQH
>TRBV6-5|TRBJ2-1
ASSSGTNNNEQF
>TRBV7-9|TRBJ1-5
ASSLDGHSNQPQH
>TRBV6-2/TRBV6-3|TRBJ2-7
ASSYKSSGTNFYEQY
>TRBV12-3/TRBV12-4|TRBJ2-7
ASRGWGEQY
>TRBV24-1|TRBJ1-5
ATSDPGSNQPQH
>TRBV11-2|TRBJ2-1
ASSRTDYYNEQF
>TRBV2|TRBJ1-1
ASSAGQSPAF
>TRBV7-2|TRBJ2-5
ASSPGGQRGETQY